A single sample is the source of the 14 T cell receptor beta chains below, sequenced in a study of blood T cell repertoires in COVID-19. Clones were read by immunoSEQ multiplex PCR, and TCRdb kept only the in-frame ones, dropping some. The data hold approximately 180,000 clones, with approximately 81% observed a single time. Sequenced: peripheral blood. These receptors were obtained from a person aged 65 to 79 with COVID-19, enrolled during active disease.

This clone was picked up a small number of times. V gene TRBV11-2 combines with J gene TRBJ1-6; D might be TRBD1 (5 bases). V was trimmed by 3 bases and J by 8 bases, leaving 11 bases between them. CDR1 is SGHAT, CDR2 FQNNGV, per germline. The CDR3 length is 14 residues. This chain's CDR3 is CASSFPRDYSPLHF. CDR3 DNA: TGTGCCAGCAGCTTTCCCAGGGATTATTCACCCCTCCACTTT. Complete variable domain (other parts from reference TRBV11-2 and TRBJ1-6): EAGVAQSPRYKIIEKRQSVAFWCNPISGHATLYWYQQILGQGPKLLIQFQNNGVVDDSQLPKDRFSAERLKGVDSTLKIQPAKLEDSAVYLCASSFPRDYSPLHFGNGTRLTVT.

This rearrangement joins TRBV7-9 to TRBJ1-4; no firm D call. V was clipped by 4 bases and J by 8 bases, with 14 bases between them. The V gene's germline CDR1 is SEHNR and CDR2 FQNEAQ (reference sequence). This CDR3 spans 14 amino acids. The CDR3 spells CASSSPPTEEKLFF. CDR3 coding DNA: TGTGCCAGCAGCTCCCCCCCCACAGAGGAAAAACTGTTTTTT. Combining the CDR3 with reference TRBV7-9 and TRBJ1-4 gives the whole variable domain DTGVSQNPRHKITKRGQNVTFRCDPISEHNRLYWYRQTLGQGPEFLTYFQNEAQLEKSRLLSDRFSAERPKGSFSTLEIQRTEQGDSAMYLCASSSPPTEEKLFFGSGTQLSVL.

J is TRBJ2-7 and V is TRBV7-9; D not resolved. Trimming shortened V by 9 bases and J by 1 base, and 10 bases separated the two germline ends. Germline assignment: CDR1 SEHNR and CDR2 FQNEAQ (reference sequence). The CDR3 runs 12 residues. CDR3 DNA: TGTGCCAGTGGTTCGGGTTCCTACGAGCAGTACTTC. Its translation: CASGSGSYEQYF.

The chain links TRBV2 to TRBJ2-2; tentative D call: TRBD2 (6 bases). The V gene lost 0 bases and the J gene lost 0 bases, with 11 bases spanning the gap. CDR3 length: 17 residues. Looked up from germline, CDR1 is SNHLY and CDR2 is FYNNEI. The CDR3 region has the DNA TGTGCCAGCAGTGAAGCGGGACTCCGGACGAACACCGGGGAGCTGTTTTTT. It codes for CASSEAGLRTNTGELFF.

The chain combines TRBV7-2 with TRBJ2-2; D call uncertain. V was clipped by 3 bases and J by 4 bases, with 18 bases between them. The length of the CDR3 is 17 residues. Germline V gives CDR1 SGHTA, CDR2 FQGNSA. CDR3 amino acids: CASSFQAQATRTGELFF. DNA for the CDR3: TGTGCCAGCAGCTTCCAGGCCCAGGCTACCCGCACCGGGGAGCTGTTTTTT.

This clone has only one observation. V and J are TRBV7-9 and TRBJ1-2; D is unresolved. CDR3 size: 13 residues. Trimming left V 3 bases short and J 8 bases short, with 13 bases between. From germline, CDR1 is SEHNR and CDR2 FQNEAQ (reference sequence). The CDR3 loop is CASSLSLEDGYTF. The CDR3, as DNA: TGTGCCAGCAGCTTGTCCCTGGAGGACGGCTACACCTTC.

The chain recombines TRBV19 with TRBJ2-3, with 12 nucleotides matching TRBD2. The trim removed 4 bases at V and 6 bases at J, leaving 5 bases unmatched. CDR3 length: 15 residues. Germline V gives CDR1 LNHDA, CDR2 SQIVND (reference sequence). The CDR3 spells CASSTSGGAMDTQYF. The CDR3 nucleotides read TGTGCCAGTAGTACTAGCGGGGGGGCCATGGATACGCAGTATTTT.

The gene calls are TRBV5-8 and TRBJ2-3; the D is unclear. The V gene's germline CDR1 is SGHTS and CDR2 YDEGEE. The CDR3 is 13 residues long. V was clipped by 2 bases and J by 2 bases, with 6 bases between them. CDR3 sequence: CASSFYNTDTQYF. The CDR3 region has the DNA TGTGCCAGCAGCTTCTATAACACAGATACGCAGTATTTT. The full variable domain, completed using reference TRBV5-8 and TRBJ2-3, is EAGVTQSPTHLIKTRGQQATLRCSPISGHTSVYWYQQALGLGLQFLLWYDEGEERNRGNFPPRFSGRQFPNYSSELNVNALELEDSALYLCASSFYNTDTQYFGPGTRLTVL.

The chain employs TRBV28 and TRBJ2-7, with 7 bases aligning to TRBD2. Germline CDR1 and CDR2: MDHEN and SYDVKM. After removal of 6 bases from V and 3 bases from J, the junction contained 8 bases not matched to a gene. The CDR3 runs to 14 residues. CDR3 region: CASRSSGAIYEQYF. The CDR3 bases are TGTGCCAGCAGATCTAGCGGAGCCATCTACGAGCAGTACTTC.

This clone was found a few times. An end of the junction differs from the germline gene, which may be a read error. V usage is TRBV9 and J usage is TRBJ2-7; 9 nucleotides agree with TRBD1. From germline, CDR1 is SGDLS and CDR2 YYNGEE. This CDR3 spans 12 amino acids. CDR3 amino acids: CASSTGQGMPIF. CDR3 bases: TGTGCCAGCAGTACGGGACAGGGAATGCCCATCTTC.

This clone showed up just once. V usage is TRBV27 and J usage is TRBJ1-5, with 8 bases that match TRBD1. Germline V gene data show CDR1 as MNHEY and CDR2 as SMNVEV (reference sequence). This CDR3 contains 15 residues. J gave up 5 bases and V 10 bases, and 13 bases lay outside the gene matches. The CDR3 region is CATRDRGGPDQPQHF. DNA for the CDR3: TGTGCCACCAGAGACAGGGGCGGGCCCGATCAGCCCCAGCATTTT.

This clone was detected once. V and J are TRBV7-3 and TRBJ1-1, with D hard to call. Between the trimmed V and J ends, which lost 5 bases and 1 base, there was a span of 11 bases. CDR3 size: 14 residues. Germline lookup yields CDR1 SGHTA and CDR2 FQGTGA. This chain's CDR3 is CASSPEYQNTEAFF. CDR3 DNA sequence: TGTGCCAGCAGCCCAGAATATCAGAACACTGAAGCTTTCTTT.

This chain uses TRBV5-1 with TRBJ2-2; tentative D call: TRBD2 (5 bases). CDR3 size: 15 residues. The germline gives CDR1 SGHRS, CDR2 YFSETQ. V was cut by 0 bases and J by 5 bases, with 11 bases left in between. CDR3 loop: CASSLDTRGTGELFF. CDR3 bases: TGCGCCAGCAGCTTGGACACCCGGGGTACCGGGGAGCTGTTTTTT.

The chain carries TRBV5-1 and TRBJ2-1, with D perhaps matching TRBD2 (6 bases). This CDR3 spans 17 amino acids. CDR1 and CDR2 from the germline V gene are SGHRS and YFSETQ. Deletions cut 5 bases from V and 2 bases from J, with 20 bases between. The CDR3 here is CASSSRPAGSTYNEQFF. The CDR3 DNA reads TGCGCCAGCAGTTCTCGCCCAGCGGGCTCCACCTACAATGAGCAGTTCTTC.